A selection of T cell receptor beta chains follows, all from one sample in a study of blood T cell repertoires in COVID-19. The data were produced by immunoSEQ multiplex PCR, yet TCRdb's version contains in-frame clones alone and is incomplete. The profile shows some 300,000 clones, more than 70% of them singletons. Sequenced: peripheral blood. These receptors were taken from a woman in her thirties who had recovered from COVID-19. CDR3s include the opening cysteine and the closing phenylalanine or tryptophan. A D gene is named only where the DNA matches it firmly. Clone size, where shown, is once, few, many, or a class for clones that have expanded.

j_gene | d_gene | abundance | v_gene | CDR3nt | CDR3aa
TRBJ2-5 | - | once | TRBV7-7 | TGTGCCAGCAGCTCCCTAGACAGTGCAGGGGAGACCCAGTACTTC | CASSSLDSAGETQYF
TRBJ1-2 | - | - | TRBV6-2/TRBV6-3 | TGTGCCAGCAGTTACCGGGGGGAAGGTAGCTATGGCTACACCTTC | CASSYRGEGSYGYTF
TRBJ2-7 | - | - | TRBV27 | TGTGCCAGCAGTTCCATGGTAGCCTACGAGCAGTACTTC | CASSSMVAYEQYF
TRBJ1-2 | TRBD1 | - | TRBV27 | TGTGCCAGCAGTTCGACAGGGTACGGCTATGGCTACACCTTC | CASSSTGYGYGYTF
TRBJ1-1 | TRBD1 | - | TRBV24-1 | TGTGCCACCAGTGATCCCCGGACAGGGGGCACTGAAGCTTTCTTT | CATSDPRTGGTEAFF
TRBJ2-3 | - | - | TRBV29-1 | TGCAGCGTGTATGGACTCCTAACTAGCACAGATACGCAGTATTTT | CSVYGLLTSTDTQYF
TRBJ2-7 | TRBD2 | - | TRBV4-1 | TGCGCCAGCAGCCAGGACAGCGGGGGGGTGTACTTC | CASSQDSGGVYF
TRBJ1-5 | TRBD1 | once | TRBV27 | TGTGCCAGCGGACCGGGACAGGGGTTTGTTCAGCCCCAGCATTTT | CASGPGQGFVQPQHF
TRBJ2-3 | - | - | TRBV4-2 | TGTGCCAGCAGCCAAGGGAGAACAAACGCAGATACGCAGTATTTT | CASSQGRTNADTQYF
TRBJ2-2 | TRBD1 | - | TRBV10-3 | TGTGCCATCAGTACCGAGAAGGGACAGGAGAGGAACACCGGGGAGCTGTTTTTT | CAISTEKGQERNTGELFF
TRBJ1-4 | - | - | TRBV5-4 | TGTGCCAGCAGCGACATTGCAACTAATGAAAAACTGTTTTTT | CASSDIATNEKLFF
TRBJ1-4 | TRBD1 | - | TRBV5-8 | TGTGCCAGCAGCTCCGGGACAGAACGAAATGAAAAACTGTTTTTT | CASSSGTERNEKLFF
TRBJ2-7 | TRBD1 | - | TRBV6-5 | TGTGCCAGCAGTCCGACAGGGGCGGGGGAGCAGTACTTC | CASSPTGAGEQYF
TRBJ1-2 | - | - | TRBV5-6 | TGTGCCAGCAGTTCTCGGACAGAACACTATGGCTACACCTTC | CASSSRTEHYGYTF
TRBJ2-7 | - | - | TRBV7-2 | TGTGCCAGCAGCTTAGTTGGCGGAGTATCGAGCTCCTACGAGCAGTACTTC | CASSLVGGVSSSYEQYF
TRBJ1-6 | TRBD1 | - | TRBV2 | TGTGCCAGCAGTGAAGCCCCGGGACAGGGAGAGGGCTGGAATTCACCCCTCCACTTT | CASSEAPGQGEGWNSPLHF
TRBJ1-2 | TRBD1 | once | TRBV28 | TGTGCCAGCCGTACAAGGACAGGACCCTATGGCTACACCTTC | CASRTRTGPYGYTF
TRBJ1-1 | - | - | TRBV3-1/TRBV3-2 | TGTGCCAGCAGCCAAGGACAGCACACTGAAGCTTTCTTT | CASSQGQHTEAFF
TRBJ2-1 | TRBD2 | - | TRBV2 | TGTGCCAGCAGAGGACTAGCGGGGGACCTGGAGCAGTTCTTC | CASRGLAGDLEQFF
TRBJ1-6 | - | - | TRBV30 | TGTGCCTGGAGTCGCGGGAGGGTCTTGCCCCTCCACTTT | CAWSRGRVLPLHF
TRBJ2-7 | TRBD2 | once | TRBV27 | TGTGCCAGCAGTCGCGAATCACTAGCGGGGGCCTACGAGCAGTACTTC | CASSRESLAGAYEQYF
TRBJ2-5 | - | - | TRBV12-2 | TGTGCAAGTCGCTTAGCGGATAGCTGGTCCCAAGAGACCCAGTACTTC | CASRLADSWSQETQYF
TRBJ2-3 | - | - | TRBV3-1/TRBV3-2 | TGTGCCAGCAGCCTATCCCAACAAGATACGCAGTATTTT | CASSLSQQDTQYF
TRBJ2-1 | TRBD2 | - | TRBV6-5 | TGTGCCAGCAGCTTTGGGGGGGGCTCCTACAATGAGCAGTTCTTC | CASSFGGGSYNEQFF
TRBJ1-1 | - | - | TRBV28 | TGTGCCAGCGCCCCGGGTGTTCTTTGGTCCAACACTGAAGCTTTCTTT | CASAPGVLWSNTEAFF
TRBJ2-1 | - | - | TRBV4-3 | TGCGCCAGCAGCCAAGATATAGGGGGGGGATACAATGAGCAGTTCTTC | CASSQDIGGGYNEQFF
TRBJ2-5 | - | once | TRBV18 | TGTGCCAGCTCCCACACACAAGAGACCCAGTACTTC | CASSHTQETQYF
TRBJ1-1 | TRBD1 | - | TRBV28 | TGTGCCAGCAGCCCTCGACCGGGACAGCGAATGAACACTGAAGCTTTCTTT | CASSPRPGQRMNTEAFF
TRBJ1-2 | TRBD1 | - | TRBV13 | TGTGCCAGCAGCTTCTCGACAGGGGAGGGGAGTTATGGCTACACCTTC | CASSFSTGEGSYGYTF
TRBJ2-7 | - | - | TRBV19 | TGTGCCAGTAGTATGGGCAGCGGGCCCCTCTACGAGCAGTACTTC | CASSMGSGPLYEQYF
TRBJ2-3 | - | - | TRBV11-1 | TGTGCCAGCAGCCCGGGGAGAAGCACAGATACGCAGTATTTT | CASSPGRSTDTQYF
TRBJ2-7 | - | - | TRBV3-1/TRBV3-2 | TGTGCCAGCAGCCAAGACTGGGTAGACAAAGCCTACGAGCAGTACTTC | CASSQDWVDKAYEQYF
TRBJ1-2 | TRBD1 | - | TRBV6-5 | TGTGCCAGCAGTTACTCGGGGCAGGGGGTAGATGGCTACACCTTC | CASSYSGQGVDGYTF
TRBJ2-7 | - | - | TRBV5-1 | TGCGCCAGCAGCTTGATCCTTACCGGGGACGAGCAGTACTTC | CASSLILTGDEQYF
TRBJ2-3 | TRBD2 | once | TRBV4-1 | TGCGCCAGCAGCCAAGATGCGCTAGCGGGGAGCACAGATACGCAGTATTTT | CASSQDALAGSTDTQYF